This T cell receptor beta chain was sequenced in a study of T cells in tuberculosis. Study as a whole: A South African cohort included IGRA-negative adolescents, latently infected IGRA-positive adolescents and adults with active tuberculosis. Broader study findings: The TCR-beta difference was not significant; alpha differences partly reflected length. Using the GMM-specific repertoire gave about 87% accuracy versus around 70% with motifs. Selection depended on which cryopreserved specimens were available.

Repertoires were generated with immunoSEQ multiplex PCR, while TCRdb's copy carries only in-frame clones and drops some. This table holds fewer than 35,000 clones, around 86% found once. Described time point: new active TB diagnosis, blood taken before or within 7 days of starting treatment. Germline V gene sequence: CDR1 MGHRA, CDR2 YSYEKL. Between the trimmed V and J ends, which lost 4 bases and 6 bases, there was a span of 18 bases. The CDR3 contains 15 residues. This clone was seen a handful of times. Antigen specificity is unknown. This specimen consisted of PBMCs, obtained at tuberculosis diagnosis. The receptor was isolated from an adult with tuberculosis. V and J are TRBV4-1 and TRBJ1-2; the D is unclear. The CDR3 loop reads CASSRFRGIVDGYTF. The CDR3 DNA reads TGCGCCAGCAGCCGGTTCCGGGGTATCGTAGATGGCTACACCTTC.